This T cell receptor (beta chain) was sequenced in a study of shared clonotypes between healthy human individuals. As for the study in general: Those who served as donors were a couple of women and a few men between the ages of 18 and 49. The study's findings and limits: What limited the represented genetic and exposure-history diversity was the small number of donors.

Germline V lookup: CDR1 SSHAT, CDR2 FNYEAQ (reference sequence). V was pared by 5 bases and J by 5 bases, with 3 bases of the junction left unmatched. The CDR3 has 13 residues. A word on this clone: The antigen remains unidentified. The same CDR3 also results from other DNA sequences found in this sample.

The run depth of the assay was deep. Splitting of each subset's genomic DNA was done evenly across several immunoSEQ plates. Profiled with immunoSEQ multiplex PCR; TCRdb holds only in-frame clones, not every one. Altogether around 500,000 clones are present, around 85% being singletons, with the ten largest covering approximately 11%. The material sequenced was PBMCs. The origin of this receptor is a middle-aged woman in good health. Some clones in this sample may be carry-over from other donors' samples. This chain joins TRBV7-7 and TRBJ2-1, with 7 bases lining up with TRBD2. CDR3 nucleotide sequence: TGTGCCAGCAGCCCCGGACTAGACAATGAGCAGTTCTTC. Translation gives CASSPGLDNEQFF. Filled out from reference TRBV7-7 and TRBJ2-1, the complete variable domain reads GAGVSQSPRYKVTKRGQDVTLRCDPISSHATLYWYQQALGQGPEFLTYFNYEAQPDKSGLPSDRFSAERPEGSISTLTIQRTEQRDSAMYRCASSPGLDNEQFFGPGTRLTVL.